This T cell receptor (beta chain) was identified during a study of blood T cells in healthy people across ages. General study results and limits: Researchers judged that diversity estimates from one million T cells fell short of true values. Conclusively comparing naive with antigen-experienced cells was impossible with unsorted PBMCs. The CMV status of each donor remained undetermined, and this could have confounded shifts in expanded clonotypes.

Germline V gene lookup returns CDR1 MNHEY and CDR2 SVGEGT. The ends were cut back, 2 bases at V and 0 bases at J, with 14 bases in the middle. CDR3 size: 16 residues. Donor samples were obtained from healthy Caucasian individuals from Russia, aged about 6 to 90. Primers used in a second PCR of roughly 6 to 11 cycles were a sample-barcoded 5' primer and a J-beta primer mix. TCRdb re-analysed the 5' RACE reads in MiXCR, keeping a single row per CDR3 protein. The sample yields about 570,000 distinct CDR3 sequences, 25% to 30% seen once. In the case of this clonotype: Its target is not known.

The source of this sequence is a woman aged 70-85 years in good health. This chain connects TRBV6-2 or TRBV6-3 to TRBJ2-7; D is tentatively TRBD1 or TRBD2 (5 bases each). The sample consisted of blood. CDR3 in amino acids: CASSYGQGRSSYEQYF. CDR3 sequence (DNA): TGTGCCAGCAGTTACGGCCAGGGACGAAGCTCCTACGAGCAGTACTTC.